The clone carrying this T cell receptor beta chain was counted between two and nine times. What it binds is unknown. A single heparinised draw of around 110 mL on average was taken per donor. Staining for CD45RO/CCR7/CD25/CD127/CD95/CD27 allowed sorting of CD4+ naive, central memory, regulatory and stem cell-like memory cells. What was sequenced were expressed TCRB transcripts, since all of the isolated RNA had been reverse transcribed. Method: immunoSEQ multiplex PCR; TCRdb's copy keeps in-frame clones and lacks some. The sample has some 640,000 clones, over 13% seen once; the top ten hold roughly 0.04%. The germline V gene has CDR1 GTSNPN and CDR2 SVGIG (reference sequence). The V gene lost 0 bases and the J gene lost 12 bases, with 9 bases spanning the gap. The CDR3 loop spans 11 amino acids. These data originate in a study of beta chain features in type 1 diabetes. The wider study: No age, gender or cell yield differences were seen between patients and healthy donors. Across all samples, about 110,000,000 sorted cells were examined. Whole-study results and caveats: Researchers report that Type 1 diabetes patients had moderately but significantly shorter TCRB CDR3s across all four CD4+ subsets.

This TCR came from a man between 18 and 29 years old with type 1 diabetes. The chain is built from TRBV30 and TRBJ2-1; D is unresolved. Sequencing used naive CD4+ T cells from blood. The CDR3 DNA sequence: TGTGCCTGGAGTGTCGGAGCCGGGCAGTTCTTC. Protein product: CAWSVGAGQFF.